This TCR beta chain was identified during a study of OX40 agonist ivuxolimab in advanced cancers. The overall study: Patient treatment consisted of intravenous ivuxolimab administration every 2 weeks at 0.01 to 10 mg/kg.

TCRdb's table, derived via immunoSEQ multiplex PCR, lists solely in-frame clones and lacks some. Of 70,000 to 90,000 clones in the sample, 65% to 85% were seen once. This clone showed up just a few times. There are 14 residues in the CDR3. Germline CDR1 reads MNHNY; CDR2 reads SVGAGI (reference sequence). Trimming took 0 bases from V and 5 from J, leaving 11 bases between them. Collection of blood occurred at baseline, at cycle 4 day 1, and at cycle 7 day 1. The chain recombines TRBV6-6 with TRBJ2-7; possibly TRBD1 for D (5 bases). This material consisted of CD4+ or CD8+ T cells sorted from blood, taken in a trial of the OX40 agonist ivuxolimab. This receptor was identified in an adult with an advanced solid tumor such as melanoma, head and neck, liver or kidney cancer. The CDR3 DNA reads as TGTGCCAGCAGTTACTCGGCTCAGGGCGACGAGCAGTACTTC. Protein sequence: CASSYSAQGDEQYF.